One and the same sample provided the 9 T cell receptor beta chains below, sequenced in a study of cytomegalovirus exposure and HLA in healthy donors. Researchers ran the PCR with 60 Vbeta and 13 Jbeta primers. TCRdb keeps only in-frame clones here, not all; method: immunoSEQ multiplex PCR. This table has about 89,000 clones, 65% to 75% appearing once. Input material: PBMCs. The receptors were gathered from a man aged 30-40 years in good health and CMV-seronegative.

The chain joins TRBV30 to TRBJ1-5; D gene ambiguous. This CDR3 has 18 amino acids. The germline gives CDR1 GTSNPN, CDR2 SVGIG (reference sequence). Trimming removed 0 bases at V and 2 bases at J, with 20 bases between. The CDR3 DNA reads TGTGCCTGGAGTGTATCTCTACGGCGGGTGCGGGGCAATCAGCCCCAGCATTTT. Its protein product is CAWSVSLRRVRGNQPQHF.

The chain uses TRBV19 and TRBJ1-5, with unresolved D. V lost 3 bases and J 2 bases, leaving 8 bases between the germline ends. Germline V gene data show CDR1 as LNHDA and CDR2 as SQIVND (reference sequence). There are 14 residues in the CDR3. The CDR3 DNA is TGTGCCAGTAGTATGGAGGTGGGCAATCAGCCCCAGCATTTT. It specifies CASSMEVGNQPQHF.

The table lists this clone with a few counts. The chain has TRBV18 and TRBJ1-6, with unresolved D. The CDR3 length is 17 residues. In germline, CDR1 is KGHSH, CDR2 LQKENI. V was shortened by 6 bases and J by 9 bases, with 24 bases between the two germline ends. Here the CDR3 DNA reads TGTGCCAGCTCGTCGTCCCCAATCCGGGTTCCTCGTTCACCCCTCCACTTT. It yields the protein CASSSSPIRVPRSPLHF.

This sequence joins TRBV7-9 and TRBJ2-1; the D is unclear. Germline values: CDR1 SEHNR, CDR2 FQNEAQ (reference sequence). The V end lost 1 base, the J end lost 5 bases, and 9 bases lay between the germline ends. The CDR3 sequence is 14 residues long. In nucleotides, the CDR3 is TGTGCCAGCAGCTTAGTACGGGTAAACAATGAGCAGTTCTTC. Its translation: CASSLVRVNNEQFF.

The chain combines TRBV25-1 with TRBJ2-3, with D possibly TRBD1 on 6 matching bases. Germline V gene sequence: CDR1 MGHDK, CDR2 SYGVNS. This CDR3 spans 16 amino acids. Trimming left V 3 bases short and J 6 bases short, with 19 bases between. CDR3 residues: CASSDRTAYLEDTQYF. CDR3 coding DNA: TGTGCCAGCAGTGATAGGACAGCCTACCTCGAGGATACGCAGTATTTT.

The chain couples TRBV7-9 to TRBJ2-2, with a weak D call TRBD1 (5 bases). Between the trimmed V and J ends, which lost 1 base and 6 bases, there was a span of 9 bases. Germline CDR1 SEHNR, CDR2 FQNEAQ (reference sequence). The CDR3 contains 14 residues. The CDR3 nucleotides read TGTGCCAGCAGCTTAGTTCAGGGTGCCGGGGAGCTGTTTTTT. Translating gives CASSLVQGAGELFF.

The rearrangement joins TRBV15 to TRBJ2-5; no reliable D call. CDR1 and CDR2 from the germline V gene are LNHNV and YYDKDF (reference sequence). This CDR3 has 13 residues. Trimming took off 0 bases at V and 5 bases at J, with 7 bases between the two ends. The CDR3 loop reads CATSRDPRETQYF. The CDR3, as DNA: TGTGCCACCAGCAGAGATCCTAGGGAGACCCAGTACTTC.

CDR3 coding DNA: TGTGCCAGCAGCTTAGAGCCGAGCTCCTACGAGCAGTACTTC. Its protein product is CASSLEPSSYEQYF. The chain joins TRBV11-2 to TRBJ2-7, with unresolved D. CDR1 and CDR2 (germline): SGHAT, FQNNGV. The CDR3 is 14 amino acids. The V gene lost 0 bases and the J gene lost 0 bases, with 6 bases spanning the gap.

The rearrangement uses TRBV28 and TRBJ2-7; TRBD1 agrees at 7 bases. Per the germline V gene, CDR1 is MDHEN and CDR2 is SYDVKM. This CDR3 comprises 17 residues. Unmatched junction bases numbered 19, after V lost 6 bases and J lost 5 bases. The CDR3 sequence is CASSPLIRDRVVHEQYF. The DNA for the CDR3 is TGTGCCAGCAGCCCCTTGATTAGAGACAGGGTGGTCCACGAGCAGTACTTC.